This note documents a single T cell receptor (beta chain) sequence. In its sample, this clonotype was seen many times. The specificity of this receptor is unknown. Per-base quality was not reported, and no clone a single base away is much larger than it. The time point label, read with the paper, signifies: newly diagnosed GD, antithyroid drugs for less than 3 months. For both TCR sequencing and RNA sequencing, RNA was extracted from PBMCs using TRIzol. Graves' disease was diagnosed according to American Thyroid Association guidelines. Patients were recruited from an endocrinology department in Xi'an, China. From each patient, approximately 10 milliliters of peripheral blood was collected into an EDTA anticoagulant tube. PBMCs were isolated by Ficoll Paque Plus density gradient separation without further T cell sorting. An Agilent 2100 Bioanalyzer and agarose gel were used to check RNA quality, while a NanoDrop 2000 measured RNA concentration.

This record belongs to a study of regulatory T cells in long-lasting Graves disease (dated by TCRdb to the early 2020s). For the study in its entirety: Patients with newly diagnosed Graves' disease had been on antithyroid drugs for under 3 months. This study used TCR sequencing and RNA sequencing of peripheral blood to compare persistent Graves' disease patients against newly diagnosed Graves' disease patients. The study was registered as a clinical trial and conducted in China. A total of about 35 samples underwent TCR sequencing, from about 13 patients with persistent Graves' disease and roughly 20 patients with newly diagnosed Graves' disease. Results the study describes overall, beyond this receptor: The small sample size was acknowledged by the authors as a limitation that may reduce accuracy. Patients with persistent disease shared more public clonotypes (around 3,000) than newly diagnosed patients did (966). Persistent Graves' disease patients showed lower TCR Shannon entropy and fewer highly expanded clones than newly diagnosed patients, suggesting clonal expansion. Sequencing and analysis were limited to the TCR beta chain. Only peripheral blood was studied, because thyroid tissue, the primary lesion, was inaccessible.

Receptor amplification or capture employed multiplex PCR. TCRdb shows the sequencer as Illumina HiSeq 4000. To build TCR beta libraries, CDR3 regions were amplified by Arm-PCR using iRepertoire HTBI primers. Before sequencing, the PCR products underwent gel purification. The original pipeline was this. A total of fewer than 65 TRBV and 14 TRBJ segments were identified across samples and were used for gene usage analysis of CDR3 amino acid clonotypes. Filtered high-quality paired reads were merged into contigs using COPE and FqMerger. BLAST was used to align contigs to IMGT TRBV, TRBD and TRBJ reference genes, and CDR3 was defined according to IMGT. Any clonotype with a frequency above 0.1% was classified as a highly expanded clone. Shannon entropy served as the measure of repertoire diversity, while the Gini coefficient captured V-J evenness. Clonotypes shared by more than one individual were considered public. TCRdb reworked the public reads: Q25 trimming with fastp, MiXCR clone assembly, productive beta chains retained. Duplicate CDR3 protein sequences are folded into a single record with the most common DNA and genes. The V and J calls here are based on TCRdb, not the publication. Recorded for this sample are approximately 250,000 distinct CDR3 sequences; 15% to 20% of them occurred a single time. Around 20% of the sample lies in the top ten.

Material: peripheral blood mononuclear cells (PBMCs), obtained at new diagnosis, from a patient treated with antithyroid drugs. The receptor was derived from a female donor with Graves disease.

CDR3 protein: CASRRNEQFF. Read as DNA, the sequence is TGTGCCAGCAGACGTAATGAGCAGTTCTTC. The rearrangement combines TRBV2 with TRBJ2-1; the D gene cannot be resolved reliably. The germline V gene provides CDR1 SNHLY and CDR2 FYNNEI. The CDR3 goes from the cysteine to the phenylalanine over 10 residues. Solely the CDR3 DNA is kept, with 30 bases framed from the first base. V was cut back by 6 bases and J by 7 bases, leaving a gap of 4 bases between them.